This T cell receptor beta chain was found in a study of blood T cell repertoires in COVID-19. This CDR3 is built from 15 residues. Germline V gives CDR1 SGHTA, CDR2 FQGTGA. The V end was cut by 5 bases, the J end by 5 bases, with 16 bases between. Here immunoSEQ multiplex PCR was the method, and the copy in TCRdb shows in-frame clones only, minus some. The table shows 130,000 or so clones, with about 80% occurring only once. The sequence was collected from a woman in her sixties or seventies with acute or convalescent COVID-19. The source material was peripheral blood. The chain joins TRBV7-3 to TRBJ2-1; a weak D match, TRBD2 (7 bases). The CDR3 region has the DNA TGTGCCAGCAGCCAATCGGGGGGCACTAACAATGAGCAGTTCTTC. Translating it yields CASSQSGGTNNEQFF.